The rows below give T cell receptor beta chains drawn from one sample of a study of cytomegalovirus exposure and HLA in healthy donors. Data came from immunoSEQ multiplex PCR; TCRdb stores just in-frame clones and leaves some out. The table has around 130,000 clones, roughly 79% seen once. Source material: PBMCs. These receptors all come from a woman aged 45 to 65 in good health and CMV-seronegative. CDR3s include the opening cysteine and the closing phenylalanine or tryptophan. Fields, in order: D gene, V gene, J gene, clone size, CDR3 DNA, CDR3 protein. The D gene is left open where the match is weak. Size values are once, few and many counts, or a class for expanded clones, and some rows have none.

>-|TRBV5-6|TRBJ2-7|-
TGTGCCAGCAGCTTTAGGTCTCCGGGTCACTACGAGCAGTACTTC
CASSFRSPGHYEQYF
>TRBD2|TRBV5-6|TRBJ2-3|-
TGTGCCAGCGCGGGAGGGAGGTCAGATACGCAGTATTTT
CASAGGRSDTQYF
>TRBD2|TRBV11-3|TRBJ2-5|-
TGTGCCAGCAGCGCTTTAGCGGGGGGAGAGACCCAGTACTTC
CASSALAGGETQYF
>TRBD2|TRBV4-2|TRBJ2-1|-
TGTGCCAGCAGCCAAGTTTTGCGCCTGACTAGCGGGAGTAACGGTGAGCAGTTCTTC
CASSQVLRLTSGSNGEQFF
>-|TRBV7-2|TRBJ1-5|-
TGTGCCAGCAGCTTAGGGAGGAGGGATCAGCCCCAGCATTTT
CASSLGRRDQPQHF
>-|TRBV6-5|TRBJ1-5|-
TGTGCCAGCAGGGGGACGGGCAGGGGACAGCCCCAGCATTTT
CASRGTGRGQPQHF
>TRBD2|TRBV29-1|TRBJ2-1|-
TGCAGCGTTGAGGGGACTAGCGGGACCTACAATGAGCAGTTCTTC
CSVEGTSGTYNEQFF
>TRBD1|TRBV29-1|TRBJ1-2|-
TGCAGCGACGCACAGGGGTGGTACACCTTC
CSDAQGWYTF
>-|TRBV11-2|TRBJ1-1|-
TGTGCCAGCAGCTTACGCAGGGAGGAGGCTTTCTTT
CASSLRREEAFF
>TRBD2|TRBV10-3|TRBJ2-5|-
TGTGCCATCAGTGCCAGCGGGAGGGTAGAGACCCAGTACTTC
CAISASGRVETQYF
>-|TRBV6-5|TRBJ2-2|-
TGTGCCAGCAGTTACCTCCCGGGAGTAAGCACCGGGGAGCTGTTTTTT
CASSYLPGVSTGELFF
>-|TRBV4-2|TRBJ2-5|-
TGTGCCAGCAAGCCAGGCCAGGGTTGGGAGACCCAGTACTTC
CASKPGQGWETQYF
>-|TRBV7-3|TRBJ2-5|-
TGTGCCAGCAGCTTAAAGGGAGGGGGCCAAGAGACCCAGTACTTC
CASSLKGGGQETQYF
>TRBD1|TRBV6-6|TRBJ1-5|-
TGTGCCAGCAGTGAGACTGGACAGGGCAATCAGCCCCAGCATTTT
CASSETGQGNQPQHF
>TRBD1|TRBV7-9|TRBJ1-2|-
TGTGCCAGCAGTTTCCAGGGGGACCTTAGTTATGGCTACACCTTC
CASSFQGDLSYGYTF
>TRBD1|TRBV30|TRBJ1-1|-
TGTGCCTGGAGTTCTCGGACAGGTTTGAACACTGAAGCTTTCTTT
CAWSSRTGLNTEAFF
>-|TRBV4-1|TRBJ1-5|few
TGCGCCAGCAGCCAAGACAGGCTTACAGGGTGGCCCCAGCATTTT
CASSQDRLTGWPQHF
>-|TRBV28|TRBJ2-5|-
TGTGCCAGCAATTCCTGGGACACGCGAGAGACCCAGTACTTC
CASNSWDTRETQYF
>TRBD2|TRBV2|TRBJ2-3|-
TGTGCCAGCAGTCCCCGTGGGACTACCCTAAGCACAGATACGCAGTATTTT
CASSPRGTTLSTDTQYF
>-|TRBV27|TRBJ2-2|-
TGTGCCAGCAGTTTTAGCCAGGGGGCATGGGGGAGGGCCACCGGGGAGCTGTTTTTT
CASSFSQGAWGRATGELFF
>TRBD1|TRBV2|TRBJ1-5|-
TGTGCCAGCAGCGCGGACAGGGTAGGTCAGCCCCAGCATTTT
CASSADRVGQPQHF
>-|TRBV28|TRBJ1-1|-
TGTGCCAGCAGTCTGGGAGAAGGGAGGAGGACTGAAGCTTTCTTT
CASSLGEGRRTEAFF
>TRBD1|TRBV7-2|TRBJ1-2|-
TGTGCCAGCAGCTCTCGGACAGGTGGAAACTATGGCTACACCTTC
CASSSRTGGNYGYTF
>TRBD1|TRBV7-3|TRBJ1-2|-
TGTGCCAGCAGCTTAGAGAGGGGGCATGGCTACCCCTTC
CASSLERGHGYPF
>TRBD1|TRBV11-2|TRBJ1-1|-
TGTGCCAGCAGCTTAGTAGGGACAGGGGCGAACACTGAAGCTTTCTTT
CASSLVGTGANTEAFF
>-|TRBV2|TRBJ1-5|once
TGTGCCAGCACACAAGAGGACGGGGGCAATCAGCCCCAGCATTTT
CASTQEDGGNQPQHF
>-|TRBV30|TRBJ2-3|-
TGTGCCTGGAATAGGGAGCCCACAGATACGCAGTATTTT
CAWNREPTDTQYF
>TRBD1|TRBV11-3|TRBJ2-2|-
TGTGCCAGCAGCCGGGACAGCTCGAACACCGGGGAGCTGTTTTTT
CASSRDSSNTGELFF
>-|TRBV28|TRBJ2-5|few
TGTGCCAGCAGTTCCCCGTCGGGCCAAGAGACCCAGTACTTC
CASSSPSGQETQYF
>TRBD2|TRBV7-8|TRBJ2-3|-
TGTGCCAGCACCTTTAGCGGGAGGGGGAATACGCAGTATTTT
CASTFSGRGNTQYF
>-|TRBV11-2|TRBJ2-7|-
TGTGCCAGCAGCCCACAGGTGAAAATCTCCTACGAGCAGTACTTC
CASSPQVKISYEQYF
>-|TRBV6-5|TRBJ1-1|-
TGTGCCAGCAGTTACTCTAGGGGAAGGGGAGCTTTCTTT
CASSYSRGRGAFF